This TCR beta chain was observed in a study of blood T cells in healthy people across ages. Overall study: When template switching was applied, about one barcoded beta molecule was captured per two T cells.

With a J-beta primer mix and a sample-barcoded 5' primer, a second PCR ran about 6 to 11 cycles. TCRdb reprocessed the 5' RACE reads with MiXCR, giving one entry per CDR3 protein. The sample lists 590,000 or so distinct CDR3 sequences; 25% to 35% were seen once. Turning to this clonotype: Its specificity is not known.

Broader study findings: It was held that diversity estimates obtained from one million T cells represented underestimates.

The CDR3 runs to 15 residues. The J segment lost 6 bases and the V segment lost 4 bases, leaving 10 bases of the junction unmatched. Germline CDR1 is SGHRS and CDR2 is YFSETQ. The material sequenced was blood. The genes are TRBV5-1 and TRBJ2-3, with 8 nucleotides matching TRBD2. The sequence came from a woman aged 80 or older in good health. The CDR3 loop reads CASSTTGTRGDTQYF. For the CDR3, the DNA is TGCGCCAGCAGCACCACCGGGACTAGGGGGGATACGCAGTATTTT.